This entry concerns a single TCR beta chain. This record comes from a study of OX40 agonist ivuxolimab in advanced cancers. TCRdb keeps only in-frame clones here, not all; method: immunoSEQ multiplex PCR. The sample contains about 140,000 clones, about nine tenths of which appear only once. The V and J ends lost 1 base and 8 bases, in that order; junction bases with no gene match: 3. The CDR3 is 13 residues long. Germline V gene sequence: CDR1 SGHRS, CDR2 YFSETQ. The chain uses TRBV5-1 and TRBJ2-4; TRBD2 matches 7 bases. The source material was CD4+ or CD8+ T cells sorted from blood, sampled in a trial of the OX40 agonist ivuxolimab. This receptor was obtained from an adult with an advanced solid tumor such as melanoma, head and neck, liver or kidney cancer. In nucleotides, the CDR3 is TGCGCCAGCAGCTTGCCGGGGAGGGACATTCAGTACTTC. Its protein product is CASSLPGRDIQYF.